The rows below give T cell receptor beta chains drawn from one sample of a study of T cells in Graves' hyperthyroidism and ophthalmopathy. TCRdb re-called the multiplex PCR reads through MiXCR, storing one row per CDR3 protein. This sample has roughly 500,000 distinct CDR3 sequences; 46% occur once, and the top ten carry around 47%. Sequences were obtained from peripheral blood or thyroid tissue (not recorded which). The receptors derive from an adult woman with Graves' disease, either hyperthyroidism or ophthalmopathy (not recorded which). Each CDR3 is given with its conserved first and last residue. The D gene is left open where the match is weak. Size values are once, few and many counts, or a class for expanded clones, and some rows have none.

.	TRBJ1-2	TRBV6-1	.	CASLEGSANYGYTF	TGTGCCAGCCTCGAGGGGTCCGCTAACTATGGCTACACCTTC
.	TRBJ1-4	TRBV7-2	.	CASSKTRDEKLFF	TGTGCCAGCAGCAAAACGAGGGATGAAAAACTGTTTTTT
many	TRBJ2-5	TRBV6-6	.	CASSLDETQYF	TGTGCCAGCAGCTTGGACGAGACCCAGTACTTC
many	TRBJ1-2	TRBV9	.	CASSVVRKVFGYTF	TGTGCCAGCAGCGTAGTCAGGAAAGTTTTTGGCTACACCTTC
many	TRBJ1-2	TRBV25-1	.	CASSESSGYTF	TGTGCCAGCAGTGAATCGTCTGGCTACACCTTC
few	TRBJ2-7	TRBV10-2	TRBD1	CASGRDSYYEQYF	TGCGCCAGCGGCCGGGACAGCTACTACGAGCAGTACTTC
.	TRBJ2-7	TRBV6-6	.	CASSPRASGEQYF	TGTGCCAGCAGCCCCAGGGCCAGCGGCGAGCAGTACTTC
few	TRBJ1-5	TRBV28	.	CASRNGRRPQHF	TGTGCCAGCAGAAATGGAAGACGGCCCCAGCATTTT
few	TRBJ1-1	TRBV15	TRBD1	CATSRHGQVAFF	TGTGCCACCAGCAGACACGGACAGGTAGCTTTCTTT
many	TRBJ1-5	TRBV19	TRBD1	CASSIDRDQPQHF	TGTGCCAGTAGTATCGACAGGGACCAGCCCCAGCATTTT
many	TRBJ2-5	TRBV10-1	.	CASSRGVETQYF	TGCGCCAGCAGTCGGGGAGTGGAGACCCAGTACTTC
few	TRBJ2-5	TRBV28	.	CASRTSQETQYF	TGTGCCAGCAGGACCAGCCAAGAGACCCAGTACTTC
many	TRBJ1-3	TRBV20-1	.	CSAMGTGSGNTIYF	TGCAGTGCTATGGGGACGGGCTCTGGAAACACCATATATTTT
many	TRBJ1-2	TRBV20-1	.	CSARGRPGANYGYTF	TGCAGTGCTAGAGGGAGACCAGGGGCTAACTATGGCTACACCTTC
few	TRBJ1-1	TRBV4-2	TRBD1	CASSQVLASGGFGGTEAFF	TGTGCCAGCAGCCAAGTCCTAGCCTCAGGGGGGTTTGGCGGCACTGAAGCTTTCTTT
.	TRBJ2-2	TRBV20-1	.	CSAPGRIRTGELFF	TGCAGTGCGCCGGGCCGAATCCGTACCGGGGAGCTGTTTTTT
.	TRBJ1-5	TRBV7-6	TRBD1	CASSYGDRENQPQHF	TGTGCCAGCAGCTACGGGGACAGGGAGAATCAGCCCCAGCATTTT
.	TRBJ2-6	TRBV5-1	.	CASSLQGVSGANVLTF	TGCGCCAGCAGCTTACAGGGAGTCTCTGGGGCCAACGTCCTGACTTTC
many	TRBJ1-1	TRBV5-1	.	CASSLQGEDTEAFF	TGCGCCAGCAGCTTACAGGGAGAGGACACTGAAGCTTTCTTT
.	TRBJ1-5	TRBV7-9	TRBD1	CASSTQGGSNQPQHF	TGTGCCAGCAGTACTCAGGGGGGTAGCAATCAGCCCCAGCATTTT
.	TRBJ1-2	TRBV29-1	.	CSVERGGSDYGYTF	TGCAGCGTGGAACGGGGGGGCAGCGACTATGGCTACACCTTC
few	TRBJ1-6	TRBV30	.	CAWRRPDGTQNSPLHF	TGTGCCTGGAGGAGGCCAGACGGGACACAAAATTCACCCCTCCACTTT
.	TRBJ2-5	TRBV20-1	.	CSASSTRETQYF	TGCAGTGCTAGTTCGACGCGGGAGACCCAGTACTTC
few	TRBJ1-2	TRBV7-2	.	CASSLARSSYGYTF	TGTGCCAGCAGCTTAGCAAGGTCCTCCTATGGCTACACCTTC
.	TRBJ2-5	TRBV7-2	.	CASRLITGKNWETQYF	TGTGCCAGCAGGTTGATCACGGGGAAAAATTGGGAGACCCAGTACTTC